One sample yielded the 30 T cell receptor beta chains listed below, sequenced in a study of T-cell reconstitution after alpha-beta-depleted transplantation in children. Preparation of the TCRbeta library was carried out with unique molecular identifiers. TCRdb ran MiXCR on the PCR reads and lists one entry per CDR3 protein. The sample has 780,000 or so distinct CDR3 sequences, about 16% seen once; the top ten hold 5%. The sequences come from PBMCs, mostly from graft donor cells, collected 360 days after TCRalphabeta/CD19-depleted stem cell transplant. The source of these receptors is a male patient under 18 who had a stem cell transplant for acute lymphoblastic leukemia, so the T cells may come from the graft donor.

The chain has TRBV3-1 and TRBJ2-5, with 7 bases lining up with TRBD2. The CDR3 has 16 residues. Germline V CDR1 and CDR2: LGHDT, YNNKEL (reference sequence). The junction had 14 bases not matched to a gene; V was cut back by 4 bases and J by 6 bases. CDR3 sequence (DNA): TGTGCCAGCAGCCGAGCACACGGACTAGTCAGGAAGACCCAGTACTTC. Its protein product is CASSRAHGLVRKTQYF.

This clonotype has more than one count but fewer than ten. The CDR3 sequence: CASGLPNYNEQFF. DNA for the CDR3: TGTGCTAGTGGTTTGCCCAATTACAATGAGCAGTTCTTC. The chain recombines TRBV12-5 with TRBJ2-1; D not resolved. CDR1 and CDR2 from the germline V gene are LGHNT and FRNRAP. Trimming pared 2 bases from V and 4 bases from J, leaving 6 bases between. This CDR3 region has 13 residues.

V is TRBV10-3 and J is TRBJ2-6, with no clear D. The CDR3 consists of 16 residues. Germline V CDR1 and CDR2: ENHRY, SYGVKD. Trimming pared 5 bases from V and 0 bases from J, leaving 11 bases between. Here the CDR3 reads CAISTSMYSGANVLTF. CDR3 in DNA: TGTGCCATCAGTACCTCAATGTACTCTGGGGCCAACGTCCTGACTTTC.

This clonotype appeared a single time. The chain carries TRBV20-1 and TRBJ2-1; weak D call: TRBD1 (6 bases). The CDR3 extends over 16 amino acids. Trimming shortened V by 3 bases and J by 4 bases, and 19 bases separated the two germline ends. Per germline, CDR1 DFQATT and CDR2 SNEGSKA (reference sequence). The CDR3 DNA reads TGCAGTGCTAGCCCCAGGGGCGGGCCCACATACAATGAGCAGTTCTTC. It yields the protein CSASPRGGPTYNEQFF.

The rearrangement links TRBV4-1 to TRBJ2-5, with 10 positions matching TRBD1. Unmatched junction bases numbered 3, after V lost 1 base and J lost 4 bases. CDR1 and CDR2 (germline): MGHRA, YSYEKL. This CDR3 is built from 15 residues. The CDR3 spells CASSQAGQGLETQYF. The DNA for the CDR3 is TGCGCCAGCAGCCAAGCGGGACAGGGGTTAGAGACCCAGTACTTC.

This clonotype was detected ten times or more. The rearrangement joins TRBV12-3 or TRBV12-4 to TRBJ2-5; perhaps TRBD1 as D (6 bases). This CDR3 is built from 14 residues. V was shortened by 6 bases and J by 5 bases, with 16 bases between the two germline ends. In DNA form, the CDR3 reads TGTGCCAGCAGAACACAGGGAGTAGGGGAGACCCAGTACTTC. Translated: CASRTQGVGETQYF.

This clonotype was detected only a few times. V gene TRBV7-3 combines with J gene TRBJ2-3; D is unclear. The CDR3 totals 12 residues. CDR1 and CDR2 from the germline V gene are SGHTA and FQGTGA. V gave up 4 bases and J gave up 6 bases, with 8 bases separating them. The CDR3 DNA follows: TGTGCCAGCAGCTCGCATTCGGATACGCAGTATTTT. Translation gives CASSSHSDTQYF.

The chain carries TRBV18 and TRBJ2-3; TRBD2 agrees at 9 bases. The CDR3 loop spans 17 amino acids. Germline values: CDR1 KGHSH, CDR2 LQKENI. Trimming at V came to 1 base and at J to 2 bases, leaving 7 bases not matched to a gene. The CDR3 DNA is TGTGCCAGCTCACCACAGGCTAGCGGGGTTACCACAGATACGCAGTATTTT. Protein: CASSPQASGVTTDTQYF.

This clonotype was counted a few times. This chain joins TRBV5-1 and TRBJ2-7; 10 bases are a match to TRBD1. The CDR3 has 16 amino acids. Germline CDR1 SGHRS, CDR2 YFSETQ. The V segment lost 0 bases and the J segment 3 bases; nucleotides outside the gene matches: 6. CDR3: CASSLGGQGEYYEQYF. The CDR3 DNA sequence: TGCGCCAGCAGCTTGGGAGGACAGGGGGAGTACTACGAGCAGTACTTC.

This clonotype occurred a few times. The chain combines TRBV7-2 with TRBJ2-5, with a possible D match to TRBD2 (6 bases). The CDR3 is 13 amino acids. V was cut by 8 bases and J by 5 bases, with 15 bases left in between. The germline gives CDR1 SGHTA, CDR2 FQGNSA. CDR3 sequence (DNA): TGTGCCAGCCTTGCGGGACGGGGGGAGACCCAGTACTTC. Protein sequence: CASLAGRGETQYF.

The CDR3 reads CASKIAGGYEQYF. The CDR3 nucleotides read TGCGCCAGCAAGATTGCGGGAGGCTACGAGCAGTACTTC. The chain is built from TRBV5-1 and TRBJ2-7; 8 nucleotides agree with TRBD2. Per germline, CDR1 SGHRS and CDR2 YFSETQ. This CDR3 has 13 amino acids. V was pared by 6 bases and J by 3 bases, with 5 bases of the junction left unmatched. Complete variable domain (other parts from reference TRBV5-1 and TRBJ2-7): KAGVTQTPRYLIKTRGQQVTLSCSPISGHRSVSWYQQTPGQGLQFLFEYFSETQRNKGNFPGRFSGRQFSNSRSEMNVSTLELGDSALYLCASKIAGGYEQYFGPGTRLTVT.

This sequence joins TRBV21-1 and TRBJ2-5. TRBV21-1 counts as a pseudogene. CDR3 length: 15 residues. This chain's CDR3 is CASSLDNDSQETQYF. As DNA, the CDR3 is TGTGCCAGCAGCCTCGACAACGATTCACAAGAGACCCAGTACTTC.

This sequence joins TRBV4-1 and TRBJ1-1, with D hard to call. The germline V and J ends were trimmed by 2 bases and 1 base, with 8 bases remaining between them. CDR1 is MGHRA and CDR2 is YSYEKL in the germline V gene. The CDR3 spans 14 residues. The CDR3 DNA sequence: TGCGCCAGCAGCCAACCCAAGGAGAACACTGAAGCTTTCTTT. This sequence encodes CASSQPKENTEAFF.

Concerning this clonotype: At one of its ends the junction is not consistent with the germline gene, which may arise from a read error. The V call is TRBV5-1, the J call TRBJ1-6; D is uncertain. The V gene's germline CDR1 is SGHRS and CDR2 YFSETQ. CDR3 length: 14 amino acids. The DNA of the CDR3 is TGCACCAGCAGCTCTCAGAACCGCAATTCACCCCTCCACTTT. Amino acid sequence: CTSSSQNRNSPLHF.

This clonotype was recorded at least ten times. The genes are TRBV6-5 and TRBJ2-7, with D perhaps matching TRBD1 (6 bases). Germline lookup yields CDR1 MNHEY and CDR2 SVGAGI. Trimming stripped 2 bases from V and 0 bases from J, with 8 bases between. The length of the CDR3 is 14 residues. The CDR3 DNA reads TGTGCCAGCAGTTACAGGGGGAGCTCCTACGAGCAGTACTTC. Translated, it gives CASSYRGSSYEQYF.

The chain combines TRBV9 with TRBJ2-1; D uncertain. Trimming removed 0 bases at V and 4 bases at J, with 17 bases between. The CDR3 length is 17 residues. The germline V gene has CDR1 SGDLS and CDR2 YYNGEE. CDR3 nucleotide sequence: TGTGCCAGCAGCGTAGAGGGATCACCCATACCATACAATGAGCAGTTCTTC. The encoded protein is CASSVEGSPIPYNEQFF.

This clonotype was detected a few times. The CDR3 DNA is TGTGCCAGCAGCCCCGGCCCCCTGGGACAGTTCTTC. This encodes CASSPGPLGQFF. This chain joins TRBV5-6 and TRBJ2-1; no clear D. Trimming pared 4 bases from V and 13 bases from J, leaving 15 bases between. The CDR3 is 12 amino acids. The germline gives CDR1 SGHDT, CDR2 YYEEEE.

The chain recombines TRBV7-2 with TRBJ2-7; TRBD1 matches 11 bases. Losses at the gene ends were 3 bases for V and 3 bases for J; bases not matched to a gene: 4. In germline, CDR1 is SGHTA, CDR2 FQGNSA. The CDR3 contains 15 residues. The CDR3 DNA follows: TGTGCCAGCAGCTTCCGGGACAGGGGGGTCTACGAGCAGTACTTC. Protein sequence: CASSFRDRGVYEQYF.

V is TRBV5-1 and J is TRBJ1-2; TRBD1 aligns across 9 bases. V lost 4 bases, J lost 4 bases, and 8 bases stayed unmatched. Germline V lookup: CDR1 SGHRS, CDR2 YFSETQ. CDR3 length: 15 amino acids. DNA for the CDR3: TGCGCCAGCAGCGGGGGGGACAGGGCTTTCTATGGCTACACCTTC. Residues: CASSGGDRAFYGYTF.

This clonotype occurred a few times. V and J are TRBV29-1 and TRBJ1-1; TRBD1 agrees at 8 bases. V shed 4 bases, J shed 1 base, and the junction held 2 bases outside the gene matches. This CDR3 spans 13 amino acids. The germline V gene encodes CDR1 SQVTM and CDR2 ANQGSEA. Written as DNA, the CDR3 is TGCAGCGTTGGGACAGGGACGAACACTGAAGCTTTCTTT. Its protein is CSVGTGTNTEAFF.

This clonotype was observed a handful of times. This chain links TRBV27 with TRBJ2-3, with 11 bases identical to TRBD2. The trim removed 6 bases at V and 3 bases at J, leaving 17 bases unmatched. This CDR3 region has 19 residues. Per germline, CDR1 MNHEY and CDR2 SMNVEV (reference sequence). The CDR3 sequence: CASSSYSGRARGRTDTQYF. Written as DNA, the CDR3 is TGTGCCAGCAGCTCTTATAGCGGGAGGGCCCGAGGTAGGACAGATACGCAGTATTTT.

This clonotype has just a few counts. V gene TRBV4-1 combines with J gene TRBJ2-5, with 10 bases matching TRBD2. The CDR3 consists of 19 residues. Germline trimming cut 4 bases from V and 0 bases from J; bases unmatched to any gene: 14. Germline assignment: CDR1 MGHRA and CDR2 YSYEKL. The CDR3 nucleotides read TGCGCCAGCAGCCCGCGGCAGGGACTAGCGAGATCGTACCAAGAGACCCAGTACTTC. Residues: CASSPRQGLARSYQETQYF.

This clonotype came up many times. The CDR3, as DNA: TGCAGTGCTAGAGGAGCGCACGAGCAGTACTTC. It translates to CSARGAHEQYF. V gene TRBV20-1 combines with J gene TRBJ2-7; D remains unclear. This CDR3 has 11 residues. The ends were cut back, 1 base at V and 5 bases at J, with 6 bases in the middle. Germline assignment: CDR1 DFQATT and CDR2 SNEGSKA (reference sequence).

CDR3 sequence reads: CASMETRPINEQFF. CDR3 nucleotide sequence: TGTGCCAGCATGGAGACTAGACCCATCAATGAGCAGTTCTTC. V and J are TRBV2 and TRBJ2-1, with D perhaps TRBD2 (6 bases). The V and J ends lost 7 bases and 6 bases respectively, with 16 bases between them. Germline CDR1 is SNHLY and CDR2 is FYNNEI. The CDR3 consists of 14 residues.

The chain carries TRBV20-1 and TRBJ2-5; 9 positions agree with TRBD1. Germline-derived CDR1 and CDR2 are DFQATT and SNEGSKA (reference sequence). CDR3 length: 12 residues. CDR3 amino acids: CSMTGGQETQYF. Written as DNA, the CDR3 is TGCAGCATGACAGGGGGCCAAGAGACCCAGTACTTC.

This clonotype was seen more than once but under ten times. The chain links TRBV24-1 to TRBJ2-1, with 7 bases fitting TRBD2. The germline CDR1 and CDR2 sequences are KGHDR and SFDVKD. The CDR3 runs to 13 residues. J was trimmed by 6 bases and V by 9 bases; bases with no gene match: 7. CDR3 nucleotides: TGTGCCACCGGGGGGGGACTCTCCAATGAGCAGTTCTTC. This translates into CATGGGLSNEQFF.

This clonotype has only a few counts. The J gene is TRBJ2-7, the V gene TRBV23-1; 13 nucleotides align to TRBD2. TRBV23-1 is flagged as an ORF with uncertain function. With V trimmed by 5 bases and J by 7 bases, 5 bases remained unmatched. The CDR3 runs to 14 residues. Here the CDR3 reads CASSKGLAGVEQYF. In DNA, the CDR3 is TGCGCCAGCAGTAAAGGACTAGCGGGAGTGGAGCAGTACTTC.

This clonotype was seen a few times. The chain recombines TRBV12-3 or TRBV12-4 with TRBJ1-2, with D unresolved. The V gene lost 5 bases and the J gene lost 2 bases, with 24 bases spanning the gap. The CDR3 is 18 residues long. DNA for the CDR3: TGTGCCAGCAGTCCCGACCACCTTTCTTCAAGGAAGAACTATGGCTACACCTTC. Translating gives CASSPDHLSSRKNYGYTF.

This clonotype came up a few times. The chain employs TRBV20-1 and TRBJ2-4; a weak D match, TRBD2 (5 bases). The germline gives CDR1 DFQATT, CDR2 SNEGSKA (reference sequence). Trimming took 1 base from V and 1 from J, leaving 11 bases between them. The length of the CDR3 is 15 residues. CDR3 amino acids: CSARVGESAKNIQYF. CDR3 DNA: TGCAGTGCTAGAGTTGGGGAGTCCGCCAAAAACATTCAGTACTTC.

The chain uses TRBV7-3 and TRBJ2-3; 7 positions agree with TRBD2. CDR3 length: 15 amino acids. After removal of 5 bases from V and 4 bases from J, the junction contained 9 bases not matched to a gene. CDR1 and CDR2 from the germline V gene are SGHTA and FQGTGA. This CDR3 reads CASSRGAGVPDTQYF. The CDR3 nucleotides are TGTGCCAGCAGCCGCGGCGCGGGAGTCCCAGATACGCAGTATTTT.